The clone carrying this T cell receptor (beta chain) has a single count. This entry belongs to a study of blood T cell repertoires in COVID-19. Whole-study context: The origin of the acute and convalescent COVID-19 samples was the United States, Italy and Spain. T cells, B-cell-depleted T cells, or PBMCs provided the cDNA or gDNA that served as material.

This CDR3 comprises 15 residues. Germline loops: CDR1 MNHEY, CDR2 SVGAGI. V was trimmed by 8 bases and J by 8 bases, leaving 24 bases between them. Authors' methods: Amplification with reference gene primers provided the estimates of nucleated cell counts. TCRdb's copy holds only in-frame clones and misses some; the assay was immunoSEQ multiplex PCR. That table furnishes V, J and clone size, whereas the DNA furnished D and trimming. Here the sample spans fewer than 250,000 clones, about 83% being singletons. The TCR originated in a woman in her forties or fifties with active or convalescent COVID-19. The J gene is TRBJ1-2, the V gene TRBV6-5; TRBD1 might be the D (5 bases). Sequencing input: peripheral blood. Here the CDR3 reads CASLNPGIRARGYTF. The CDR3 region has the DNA TGTGCCAGCCTTAATCCAGGGATACGGGCCCGCGGCTACACCTTC.